This T cell receptor (beta chain) was identified during a study of T cells in Graves' hyperthyroidism and ophthalmopathy. This clonotype was detected ten times or more. Its cognate antigen is unknown. This CDR3 has 15 residues. Germline lookup yields CDR1 MNHEY and CDR2 SVGEGT. V shed 2 bases, J shed 3 bases, and the junction held 1 base outside the gene matches. From RNA transcripts, TCR beta CDR3 regions were amplified. The HTBI primer set drove a first-round RT-PCR of the TCR CDR3. Using its own MiXCR run on the multiplex PCR reads, TCRdb lists one record per CDR3 protein. The repertoire holds 600,000 or so distinct CDR3 sequences, with about 16% as singletons. Regarding the study as a whole: Ophthalmopathy, as predicted by the model, came a median roughly 6.5 months after the prediction.

The sample taken for sequencing was blood. The chain uses TRBV6-2 or TRBV6-3 and TRBJ2-2, with 9 bases that match TRBD2. The receptor was derived from a woman aged 25 to 39 with Graves' hyperthyroidism. CDR3 residues: CASSYAGGDTGELFF. CDR3 sequence (DNA): TGTGCCAGCAGTTACGCGGGAGGGGACACCGGGGAGCTGTTTTTT.